This TCR beta chain was captured in a study of blood T cell repertoires in COVID-19. The CDR3 is made up of 14 amino acids. V was trimmed by 2 bases and J by 0 bases, leaving 9 bases between them. The germline V gene has CDR1 SGHNT and CDR2 YYREEE (reference sequence). In the original workflow: Reference gene primer amplification gave estimated nucleated cell counts. Profiling relied on immunoSEQ multiplex PCR, and the TCRdb table lists in-frame clones only, not all of them. The DNA gave D and trimming, while V, J and clone size come from that table. The table has fewer than 200,000 clones, 80% to 90% seen once; the top ten hold under 2%. This clone was recorded once.

The receptor was derived from a man between 18 and 35 years old who had recovered from COVID-19. The V gene is TRBV5-4, the J gene TRBJ2-7; unclear D gene. The sequencing sample was made of peripheral blood. Here the CDR3 reads CASSLSPGSYEQYF. The CDR3 DNA reads as TGTGCCAGCAGCTTAAGTCCCGGCTCCTACGAGCAGTACTTC.